The 8 T cell receptor beta chains given below trace back to one sample, sequenced in a study of blood T cell repertoires in COVID-19. Measured with immunoSEQ multiplex PCR; TCRdb has only the in-frame clones, and not every one. This sample has roughly 100,000 clones; about 86% occur once, and the top ten carry less than 45%. The specimen was peripheral blood. The origin of the receptors is a man older than 75 with acute or convalescent COVID-19.

In this sample, this clone turned up a few times. V gene TRBV19 combines with J gene TRBJ1-4; D uncertain. The germline V gene encodes CDR1 LNHDA and CDR2 SQIVND (reference sequence). V was cut by 9 bases and J by 3 bases, with 14 bases left in between. The CDR3 loop spans 14 amino acids. Here the CDR3 DNA reads TGTGCCAGCCACACGGCGGGGTCTAATGAAAAACTGTTTTTT. Protein product: CASHTAGSNEKLFF.

This clone was detected a few times. V gene TRBV5-4 combines with J gene TRBJ1-3; D may be TRBD1 (5 bases). This CDR3 has 16 residues. Germline loops: CDR1 SGHNT, CDR2 YYREEE (reference sequence). V gave up 2 bases and J gave up 0 bases, with 12 bases separating them. Here the CDR3 reads CASSLGNRISGNTIYF. The CDR3 DNA reads TGTGCCAGCAGCTTAGGTAACAGGATCTCTGGAAACACCATATATTTT.

The chain employs TRBV10-3 and TRBJ2-7, with 9 bases identical to TRBD1. This CDR3 spans 14 amino acids. The germline gives CDR1 ENHRY, CDR2 SYGVKD. V shed 6 bases, J shed 8 bases, and the junction held 11 bases outside the gene matches. The CDR3 region is CAIRLPGQGSKQYF. As DNA, the CDR3 is TGTGCCATCAGACTCCCGGGACAGGGCTCAAAGCAGTACTTC.

The V call is TRBV28, the J call TRBJ1-5, with D unresolved. The V end lost 3 bases, the J end lost 0 bases, and 15 bases lay between the germline ends. The CDR3 contains 17 residues. CDR1 and CDR2 (germline): MDHEN, SYDVKM. The CDR3 is CASSLPLSTYSNQPQHF. In DNA form, the CDR3 reads TGTGCCAGCAGTTTGCCCCTATCTACCTATAGCAATCAGCCCCAGCATTTT. The full variable domain, rest sourced from reference TRBV28 and TRBJ1-5, is DVKVTQSSRYLVKRTGEKVFLECVQDMDHENMFWYRQDPGLGLRLIYFSYDVKMKEKGDIPEGYSVSREKKERFSLILESASTNQTSMYLCASSLPLSTYSNQPQHFGDGTRLSIL.

This chain joins TRBV5-4 and TRBJ2-1; weak D call: TRBD2 (5 bases). Trimming stripped 1 base from V and 4 bases from J, with 6 bases between. Germline V gene sequence: CDR1 SGHNT, CDR2 YYREEE (reference sequence). This CDR3 region has 13 residues. CDR3 in amino acids: CASSLSGYNEQFF. Written as DNA, the CDR3 is TGTGCCAGCAGCTTGTCGGGGTACAATGAGCAGTTCTTC.

This clone turned up a few times. V is TRBV20-1 and J is TRBJ2-7, with 8 bases that match TRBD1. The CDR3 extends over 14 amino acids. Germline lookup yields CDR1 DFQATT and CDR2 SNEGSKA (reference sequence). Trimming took 3 bases from V and 6 from J; bases not matched to a gene: 10. For the CDR3, the DNA is TGCAGTGCTAGTCCACAGGGGGGAAGAAGCGAGCAGTACTTC. Amino acid sequence: CSASPQGGRSEQYF.

The V call is TRBV4-1, the J call TRBJ2-1; weak D call: TRBD1 (5 bases). The germline CDR1 and CDR2 sequences are MGHRA and YSYEKL. The V and J ends lost 0 bases and 4 bases respectively, with 13 bases between them. The CDR3 sequence is 16 residues long. This CDR3 is CASSQEGVQRYNEQFF. The CDR3 DNA follows: TGCGCCAGCAGCCAAGAAGGGGTCCAACGGTACAATGAGCAGTTCTTC.

The J gene is TRBJ1-5, the V gene TRBV28, with a possible D match to TRBD1 (6 bases). Germline CDR1 and CDR2: MDHEN and SYDVKM. The CDR3 extends over 17 amino acids. The V gene lost 2 bases and the J gene lost 7 bases, with 21 bases spanning the gap. Here the CDR3 reads CASSLIGQGRGRQPQHF. As DNA, the CDR3 is TGTGCCAGCAGTTTAATCGGTCAAGGGCGGGGGCGGCAGCCCCAGCATTTT.